The 6 T cell receptor beta chains listed next were all sequenced from one sample in a study of shared clonotypes between healthy human individuals. Repertoires were generated with immunoSEQ multiplex PCR, while TCRdb's copy carries only in-frame clones and drops some. Found here are some 1.4 million clones, roughly 96% of them singletons; the top ten hold approximately 1%. What was sequenced was naive CD4+ T cells sorted from blood. Subset specified: CD45RA+ positively selected. These receptors all come from a man between 25 and 39 years old in good health.

The rearrangement joins TRBV25-1 to TRBJ2-5; 8 nucleotides agree with TRBD2. CDR1 is MGHDK, CDR2 SYGVNS, per germline. The CDR3 covers 14 residues. The trim removed 4 bases at V and 5 bases at J, leaving 6 bases unmatched. In DNA, the CDR3 is TGTGCCAGCAGTGCCAGCGGGAGTGGGGAGACCCAGTACTTC. Encoded protein: CASSASGSGETQYF. The complete variable domain, with remaining parts taken from reference TRBV25-1 and TRBJ2-5, reads EADIYQTPRYLVIGTGKKITLECSQTMGHDKMYWYQQDPGMELHLIHYSYGVNSTEKGDLSSESTVSRIRTEHFPLTLESARPSHTSQYLCASSASGSGETQYFGPGTRLLVL.

This clone was recorded only once. The identical CDR3 is also encoded by other nucleotide sequences in the sample. The V and J genes are TRBV5-1 and TRBJ2-2, with 8 bases identical to TRBD2. CDR1 is SGHRS and CDR2 is YFSETQ in the germline V gene. CDR3 length equals 15 residues. Trimming at V came to 0 bases and at J to 5 bases, leaving 3 bases not matched to a gene. In DNA form, the CDR3 reads TGCGCCAGCAGCTTGGGGTTAGCGGGGACCGGGGAGCTGTTTTTT. It specifies CASSLGLAGTGELFF. Based on the CDR3 plus reference TRBV5-1 and TRBJ2-2, the full variable domain is KAGVTQTPRYLIKTRGQQVTLSCSPISGHRSVSWYQQTPGQGLQFLFEYFSETQRNKGNFPGRFSGRQFSNSRSEMNVSTLELGDSALYLCASSLGLAGTGELFFGEGSRLTVL.

About this clone: Other DNA sequences in the sample encode the same CDR3. V is TRBV5-1 and J is TRBJ2-1; weak D call: TRBD2 (6 bases). Germline V gene data show CDR1 as SGHRS and CDR2 as YFSETQ. V lost 4 bases to trimming and J lost 0 bases, with 11 bases between them. The CDR3 covers 15 residues. CDR3 DNA sequence: TGCGCCAGCAGCCTGGGGGGATACTCCTACAATGAGCAGTTCTTC. Amino acids: CASSLGGYSYNEQFF. Variable domain in full (rest from reference TRBV5-1 and TRBJ2-1): KAGVTQTPRYLIKTRGQQVTLSCSPISGHRSVSWYQQTPGQGLQFLFEYFSETQRNKGNFPGRFSGRQFSNSRSEMNVSTLELGDSALYLCASSLGGYSYNEQFFGPGTRLTVL.

Only one count was recorded for this clone. The chain employs TRBV5-6 and TRBJ2-5, with 9 positions matching TRBD2. The J segment lost 2 bases and the V segment lost 4 bases, leaving 18 bases of the junction unmatched. The CDR3 totals 19 residues. In germline, CDR1 is SGHDT, CDR2 YYEEEE. For the CDR3, the DNA is TGTGCCAGCAGCATGACAGCGGGGGGATCCCGTTTGTCACAAGAGACCCAGTACTTC. Translating it yields CASSMTAGGSRLSQETQYF. The full variable domain, completed using reference TRBV5-6 and TRBJ2-5, is DAGVTQSPTHLIKTRGQQVTLRCSPKSGHDTVSWYQQALGQGPQFIFQYYEEEERQRGNFPDRFSGHQFPNYSSELNVNALLLGDSALYLCASSMTAGGSRLSQETQYFGPGTRLLVL.

The rearrangement joins TRBV14 to TRBJ1-2; D is unresolved. The V gene lost 0 bases and the J gene lost 2 bases, with 10 bases spanning the gap. The CDR3 extends over 15 amino acids. Per germline, CDR1 SGHDN and CDR2 FVKESK. The CDR3 bases are TGTGCCAGCAGCCAAGAAGTAGGCAGAAACTATGGCTACACCTTC. It specifies CASSQEVGRNYGYTF.

This rearrangement joins TRBV7-9 to TRBJ2-1; D is tentatively TRBD1 or TRBD2 (5 bases each). Trimming shortened V by 5 bases and J by 5 bases, and 16 bases separated the two germline ends. Germline V gene lookup returns CDR1 SEHNR and CDR2 FQNEAQ (reference sequence). This CDR3 has 15 amino acids. CDR3 protein: CASSLPGSPHNEQFF. The DNA for the CDR3 is TGTGCCAGCAGCCTCCCAGGGAGCCCCCACAATGAGCAGTTCTTC.